This TCR beta chain was captured by sequencing in a study of blood T cell repertoires in COVID-19 (TCRdb year 2020). Background on the whole study: The collaborator samples originated in the United States, Italy and Spain and spanned the acute and convalescent phases of COVID-19. The prospective study material was composed of cDNA or gDNA derived from T cells, B-cell-depleted T cells, or PBMCs. Subjects who had been exposed to COVID-19, were actively infected with it, or had recovered from it provided the deeply sampled blood TCRbeta repertoires that made up the dataset. A freely available public database, intended as a resource for researchers studying the immune response to SARS-CoV-2, is where the repertoires were released. The samples were drawn from two sources: the first 160 participants of the ongoing ImmuneRACE study, and 1,254 subjects contributed by 6 global collaborators. Sample metadata almost always included a de-identified subject ID, COVID-19 status, age in years and sex. Where available, HLA class I and class II types were obtained from metadata supplied by the sample provider rather than from assay-based typing.

With respect to this clone: It lacks a known antigen. No much larger clone is present one base from it, and per-base qualities are unavailable.

What the authors observed across the whole study: The quantity of clinical and demographic metadata differed by source and by participant and was supplied without curation.

Collaborating institutions collected whole blood in K2EDTA tubes following their own protocols. Collaborator samples were shipped for TCRbeta analysis as frozen whole blood, isolated PBMCs, or DNA extracted from either sample type. TCRbeta CDR3 regions were amplified from genomic DNA using the immunoSEQ Assay, a bias-controlled multiplex PCR. Regarding the original processing steps: The number of nucleated cells in each sample was estimated by amplification of reference gene primers within the assay. To quantify the absolute abundance of each unique TCRbeta CDR3 rearrangement, sequence reads were collapsed and filtered. For each sample, productive Simpson clonality was calculated by taking the square root of Simpson's diversity index across productive rearrangements. TCRdb provides this immuneACCESS table in a form limited to in-frame rearrangements. Some clones are lacking; in checked studies, under half of them reflect an unresolved V gene, and why the rest are absent is not known. Clonal size and the V and J genes are those of that table, whereas D and trimming came from the DNA. This sample lists roughly 73,000 clones; 75% to 85% were detected once. The ten largest make up approximately 22% of the sample.

The receptor comes from a woman aged 70-85 years with acute or convalescent COVID-19. The sample comprised peripheral blood.

The CDR3: CASSLEDRGNTEAFF. The DNA sequence is as follows: TGTGCCAGCAGCTTAGAGGACAGGGGGAACACTGAAGCTTTCTTT. This chain joins TRBV11-1 to TRBJ1-1, with 9 bases in between that match TRBD1. Germline trimming amounts to 1 base on V and 1 base on J, with 1 as the count of junction bases outside the gene matches. Spanning cysteine to phenylalanine, the CDR3 consists of 15 amino acids. This entry keeps only the CDR3 DNA: 45 bases, framed from base 1. The germline V gene (reference sequence) supplies CDR1 SGHAT and CDR2 FQDESV.